These T cell receptor beta chains were read from a single sample in a study of patients and donors after allogeneic stem cell transplantation. TCRdb itself ran the RT-PCR reads through MiXCR, one entry per CDR3 protein. The table has 900,000 to 1,000,000 distinct CDR3 sequences, roughly 18% seen once. Sequencing was performed on blood, either unsorted or a sorted T cell fraction (not recorded which). The receptors originated from a human donor who was either an allogeneic HSCT recipient or a stem cell or donor lymphocyte infusion donor (not recorded which). It is not recorded whose cells these are; they may come from a transplant donor. Both conserved end residues are part of each CDR3. D genes are given only for firm matches. Expanded clones get a size class; other rows say once, few or many, or leave the size out.

clone size: few; J gene: TRBJ2-5; D gene: .; V gene: TRBV27; CDR3 DNA: TGTGCCAGCAGTTCAAGGCGAACTCAAGAGACCCAGTACTTC; CDR3 protein: CASSSRRTQETQYF
clone size: .; J gene: TRBJ2-5; D gene: TRBD2; V gene: TRBV20-1; CDR3 DNA: TGCAGTGCTAAAACGAGCGGGGGCTACCAAGAGACCCAGTACTTC; CDR3 protein: CSAKTSGGYQETQYF
clone size: .; J gene: TRBJ2-5; D gene: .; V gene: TRBV12-3/TRBV12-4; CDR3 DNA: TGTGCCAGCAGTTTAGTCGGGGGGCGGGAGGAGACCCAGTACTTC; CDR3 protein: CASSLVGGREETQYF
clone size: .; J gene: TRBJ2-3; D gene: .; V gene: TRBV7-2; CDR3 DNA: TGTGCCAGCAGCACTGAAGGACTGGGGCAGTATTTT; CDR3 protein: CASSTEGLGQYF
clone size: few; J gene: TRBJ2-2; D gene: .; V gene: TRBV12-3/TRBV12-4; CDR3 DNA: TGTGCCACCTGGCCGGGGGCCGGGGAGCTGTTTTTT; CDR3 protein: CATWPGAGELFF
clone size: few; J gene: TRBJ2-3; D gene: TRBD2; V gene: TRBV7-2; CDR3 DNA: TGTGCCAGCAGCTTACTATCTAGCGGGAGGGAGAAGAATTTT; CDR3 protein: CASSLLSSGREKNF
clone size: .; J gene: TRBJ2-7; D gene: .; V gene: TRBV7-9; CDR3 DNA: TGTGCCAGCAGCTTACAGGTTGGCTCCTACGAGCAGTACTTC; CDR3 protein: CASSLQVGSYEQYF
clone size: many; J gene: TRBJ1-1; D gene: .; V gene: TRBV4-1; CDR3 DNA: TGCGCCAGCAGCCAAGATTCCCGGGGGGCGAGGACTGAAGCTTTCTTT; CDR3 protein: CASSQDSRGARTEAFF
clone size: few; J gene: TRBJ1-5; D gene: TRBD1; V gene: TRBV7-2; CDR3 DNA: TGTGCCAGCAGCTTAGTCCCCAGGACAGGAATCAATCAGCCCCAGCATTTT; CDR3 protein: CASSLVPRTGINQPQHF
clone size: many; J gene: TRBJ2-7; D gene: .; V gene: TRBV6-5; CDR3 DNA: TGTGCCAGCAGTTACGAAGCGGGTCGCTCCTACGAGCAGTACTTC; CDR3 protein: CASSYEAGRSYEQYF
clone size: .; J gene: TRBJ1-5; D gene: TRBD1; V gene: TRBV6-1; CDR3 DNA: TGTGCCAGCAGTGCGGGACAGGGCCCCAATCAGCCCCAGCATTTT; CDR3 protein: CASSAGQGPNQPQHF
clone size: .; J gene: TRBJ2-7; D gene: TRBD2; V gene: TRBV6-1; CDR3 DNA: TGTGCCAGCCGACAAGGACTAGCGGAGCCAAAGCAGTACTTC; CDR3 protein: CASRQGLAEPKQYF
clone size: many; J gene: TRBJ2-2; D gene: .; V gene: TRBV5-1; CDR3 DNA: TGCGCCAGCAGCGCCAAGAGGGCCTGGGACACCGGGGAGCTGTTTTTT; CDR3 protein: CASSAKRAWDTGELFF
clone size: few; J gene: TRBJ1-5; D gene: .; V gene: TRBV24-1; CDR3 DNA: TGTGCCACCAGTGATCTTTGGGGTCAGCCCCAGCATTTT; CDR3 protein: CATSDLWGQPQHF
clone size: .; J gene: TRBJ2-7; D gene: .; V gene: TRBV20-1; CDR3 DNA: TGCAGTGCTAGAGGAGGGCATCAGGACGAGCAGTACTTC; CDR3 protein: CSARGGHQDEQYF
clone size: .; J gene: TRBJ2-7; D gene: .; V gene: TRBV12-3/TRBV12-4; CDR3 DNA: TGTGCCAGCACCAGGACAGTAAACTACGAGCAGTACTTC; CDR3 protein: CASTRTVNYEQYF
clone size: once; J gene: TRBJ1-3; D gene: .; V gene: TRBV30; CDR3 DNA: TGTGCCTGGAGTCCTGACCGCCTTCGCTCTGGAAACACCATATATTTT; CDR3 protein: CAWSPDRLRSGNTIYF
clone size: .; J gene: TRBJ2-3; D gene: .; V gene: TRBV5-1; CDR3 DNA: TGCGCCAGCAGCTCGTCCTTAACCCAAGGGTTAGCAGATACGCAGTATTTT; CDR3 protein: CASSSSLTQGLADTQYF
clone size: many; J gene: TRBJ2-3; D gene: TRBD2; V gene: TRBV12-3/TRBV12-4; CDR3 DNA: TGTGCCAGCAGTAAAAGCGGGGAGTCAGATACGCAGTATTTT; CDR3 protein: CASSKSGESDTQYF
clone size: many; J gene: TRBJ1-6; D gene: TRBD1; V gene: TRBV4-1; CDR3 DNA: TGCGCCAGCAGCCATGGGGGACAGGGAGACTCACCCCTCCACTTT; CDR3 protein: CASSHGGQGDSPLHF
clone size: many; J gene: TRBJ2-7; D gene: .; V gene: TRBV12-3/TRBV12-4; CDR3 DNA: TGTGCCAGCAGTTTTCCCGGACAGCCTGATTACGAGCAGTACTTC; CDR3 protein: CASSFPGQPDYEQYF
clone size: .; J gene: TRBJ2-1; D gene: .; V gene: TRBV13; CDR3 DNA: TGTGCCAGCAGCTTAGGCCGACTCCACCGAGTAGGGACGAATGAGCAGTTCTTC; CDR3 protein: CASSLGRLHRVGTNEQFF
clone size: many; J gene: TRBJ2-2; D gene: .; V gene: TRBV29-1; CDR3 DNA: TGCAGCGTTGAAGGCCGGACGAACACCGGGGAGCTGTTTTTT; CDR3 protein: CSVEGRTNTGELFF
clone size: few; J gene: TRBJ1-5; D gene: TRBD1; V gene: TRBV30; CDR3 DNA: TGTGCCTGGAGCGGGACAGAAATTCAGCCCCAGCATTTT; CDR3 protein: CAWSGTEIQPQHF
clone size: many; J gene: TRBJ2-7; D gene: .; V gene: TRBV4-3; CDR3 DNA: TGCGCCAGCAGCCAAGGAGACCGAGGATACGAGCAGTACTTC; CDR3 protein: CASSQGDRGYEQYF
clone size: .; J gene: TRBJ1-2; D gene: .; V gene: TRBV18; CDR3 DNA: TGTGCCAGCTCACCATTGGATATCTATGGCTACACCTTC; CDR3 protein: CASSPLDIYGYTF
clone size: .; J gene: TRBJ2-5; D gene: .; V gene: TRBV5-1; CDR3 DNA: TGCGCCAGCAGCTGGACTACTCCCCCTCAAGAGACCCAGTACTTC; CDR3 protein: CASSWTTPPQETQYF
clone size: .; J gene: TRBJ1-2; D gene: .; V gene: TRBV29-1; CDR3 DNA: TGCAGCGTTGAAATCAGGGGTGGCTACACCTTC; CDR3 protein: CSVEIRGGYTF
clone size: .; J gene: TRBJ1-2; D gene: .; V gene: TRBV12-3/TRBV12-4; CDR3 DNA: TGTGCCAGCAGTTTAGACACCTACTATGGCTACACCTTC; CDR3 protein: CASSLDTYYGYTF
clone size: many; J gene: TRBJ1-1; D gene: .; V gene: TRBV12-3/TRBV12-4; CDR3 DNA: TGTGCCAGCAGTGCGGACGGGGGCGAAGCTTTCTTT; CDR3 protein: CASSADGGEAFF
clone size: few; J gene: TRBJ2-2; D gene: TRBD1; V gene: TRBV12-5; CDR3 DNA: TGTGCTAGTGGCCCCGACAGGGTAGGCGGGGAGCTGTTTTTT; CDR3 protein: CASGPDRVGGELFF
clone size: .; J gene: TRBJ1-4; D gene: .; V gene: TRBV5-5; CDR3 DNA: TGTGCCAGCAGCTTGCTAAGGGATAATGAAAAACTGTTTTTT; CDR3 protein: CASSLLRDNEKLFF
clone size: .; J gene: TRBJ2-5; D gene: TRBD1; V gene: TRBV18; CDR3 DNA: TGTGCCAGCTCACCCCCTGGACAGGGGGCGGCAGAGACCCAGTACTTC; CDR3 protein: CASSPPGQGAAETQYF
clone size: .; J gene: TRBJ2-7; D gene: .; V gene: TRBV5-1; CDR3 DNA: TGCGCCAGCAGCTTGGGAGGGACGACCGTTATCTACGAGCAGTACTTC; CDR3 protein: CASSLGGTTVIYEQYF
clone size: .; J gene: TRBJ2-2; D gene: .; V gene: TRBV9; CDR3 DNA: TGTGCCAGCAGCGTAGAGTGGGGGGCATACACCGGGGAGCTGTTTTTT; CDR3 protein: CASSVEWGAYTGELFF
clone size: .; J gene: TRBJ2-1; D gene: .; V gene: TRBV2; CDR3 DNA: TGTGCCAGCAGTGAAAGGGCGGGGGCTTACAATGAGCAGTTCTTC; CDR3 protein: CASSERAGAYNEQFF
clone size: .; J gene: TRBJ2-5; D gene: TRBD2; V gene: TRBV6-2/TRBV6-3; CDR3 DNA: TGTGCCAGCAGGGGGAGGGTGCCCCAAGAGACCCAGTACTTC; CDR3 protein: CASRGRVPQETQYF
clone size: many; J gene: TRBJ2-3; D gene: TRBD2; V gene: TRBV6-4; CDR3 DNA: TGTGCCAGCAGTGAGCGGGGCGGGGGAAGCACAGATACGCAGTATTTT; CDR3 protein: CASSERGGGSTDTQYF
clone size: few; J gene: TRBJ2-3; D gene: TRBD2; V gene: TRBV12-5; CDR3 DNA: TGTGCTAGTGGTTTCCAACTAGCGGCCTCCACAGATACGCAGTATTTT; CDR3 protein: CASGFQLAASTDTQYF
clone size: .; J gene: TRBJ2-6; D gene: .; V gene: TRBV10-3; CDR3 DNA: TGTGCCATCACGAACAGGCCCGGGGCCAACGTCCTGACTTTC; CDR3 protein: CAITNRPGANVLTF
clone size: .; J gene: TRBJ2-5; D gene: TRBD2; V gene: TRBV3-1; CDR3 DNA: TGTGCCAGCAGCTCGGTTGGGGGACTAGCGGGAGCAGAGACCCAGTACTTC; CDR3 protein: CASSSVGGLAGAETQYF
clone size: many; J gene: TRBJ2-3; D gene: .; V gene: TRBV5-1; CDR3 DNA: TGCGCCAGCAGCTTGGAAGGGTGGGGGACAGATACGCAGTATTTT; CDR3 protein: CASSLEGWGTDTQYF
clone size: .; J gene: TRBJ2-2; D gene: TRBD2; V gene: TRBV15; CDR3 DNA: TGTGCCACCACCCAGCGGGGAAATGCTATCGCGAACACCGGGGAGCTGTTTTTT; CDR3 protein: CATTQRGNAIANTGELFF
clone size: few; J gene: TRBJ1-3; D gene: .; V gene: TRBV6-1; CDR3 DNA: TGTGCCAGCAGTAGGGGACGGACCAAGTCTGGAAACACCATATATTTT; CDR3 protein: CASSRGRTKSGNTIYF
clone size: few; J gene: TRBJ2-7; D gene: .; V gene: TRBV12-3/TRBV12-4; CDR3 DNA: TGTGCCAGCAGTTCGGGACTTTCCCTTTACGAGCAGTACTTC; CDR3 protein: CASSSGLSLYEQYF
clone size: many; J gene: TRBJ2-3; D gene: .; V gene: TRBV10-3; CDR3 DNA: TGTGCCATCAGTGATTTGGGCGGGGCTAGCACAGATACGCAGTATTTT; CDR3 protein: CAISDLGGASTDTQYF
clone size: .; J gene: TRBJ2-2; D gene: .; V gene: TRBV2; CDR3 DNA: TGTGCCAGCAGCCCCGACAGCCGGGTCCCCGGGGAGCTGTTTTTT; CDR3 protein: CASSPDSRVPGELFF
clone size: .; J gene: TRBJ2-7; D gene: .; V gene: TRBV5-6; CDR3 DNA: TGTGCCAGCAGCTTGTCCAGGGCGATCGAGCAGTACTTC; CDR3 protein: CASSLSRAIEQYF
clone size: many; J gene: TRBJ2-1; D gene: TRBD1; V gene: TRBV24-1; CDR3 DNA: TGTGCCACCAGTGATGCCGGGACAGGGGGGTACAATGAGCAGTTCTTC; CDR3 protein: CATSDAGTGGYNEQFF
clone size: few; J gene: TRBJ2-2; D gene: .; V gene: TRBV9; CDR3 DNA: TGTGCCAGCAGCGTAGGGGCAGGGCGCAACACCGGGGAGCTGTTTTTT; CDR3 protein: CASSVGAGRNTGELFF
clone size: few; J gene: TRBJ2-5; D gene: .; V gene: TRBV19; CDR3 DNA: TGTGCCAGTAGGTCCGACCCAGGCGTGCAAGAGACCCAGTACTTC; CDR3 protein: CASRSDPGVQETQYF
clone size: .; J gene: TRBJ2-2; D gene: .; V gene: TRBV4-1; CDR3 DNA: TGCGCCAGCAGCCAACCAGGGCGAGACACCGGGGAGCTGTTTTTT; CDR3 protein: CASSQPGRDTGELFF
clone size: .; J gene: TRBJ2-1; D gene: TRBD2; V gene: TRBV4-2; CDR3 DNA: TGTGCCAGCAGCCAATCCCTAAGGCTAGCGGGTAACAATGAGCAGTTCTTC; CDR3 protein: CASSQSLRLAGNNEQFF
clone size: .; J gene: TRBJ1-6; D gene: .; V gene: TRBV5-5; CDR3 DNA: TGTGCCAGCAGCCCAACGAGAGCAGTGTTGAATTCACCCCTCCACTTT; CDR3 protein: CASSPTRAVLNSPLHF
clone size: few; J gene: TRBJ2-3; D gene: .; V gene: TRBV15; CDR3 DNA: TGTGCCACCAGCAGAGATCAGGGGACCACAGGGACAGATACGCAGTATTTT; CDR3 protein: CATSRDQGTTGTDTQYF
clone size: few; J gene: TRBJ1-2; D gene: .; V gene: TRBV12-3/TRBV12-4; CDR3 DNA: TGTGCCAGCAGCCGCGACAGAGCCGCTAACTATGGCTACACCTTC; CDR3 protein: CASSRDRAANYGYTF
clone size: .; J gene: TRBJ2-7; D gene: .; V gene: TRBV5-1; CDR3 DNA: TGCGCCAGCAGCTTGGGGCAGCCTGTCGAGCAGTACTTC; CDR3 protein: CASSLGQPVEQYF
clone size: few; J gene: TRBJ1-2; D gene: .; V gene: TRBV30; CDR3 DNA: TGTGCCTGGAGTCGGGACGTACATGGCTACACCTTC; CDR3 protein: CAWSRDVHGYTF
clone size: few; J gene: TRBJ1-5; D gene: TRBD1; V gene: TRBV7-2; CDR3 DNA: TGTGCCAGCAGCCCCCGGACAGGGTTTGACCCCCAGCATTTT; CDR3 protein: CASSPRTGFDPQHF